The 18 T cell receptor beta chains below come from one sample, sequenced in a study of shared clonotypes between healthy human individuals. Profiled with immunoSEQ multiplex PCR; TCRdb holds only in-frame clones, not every one. The profile shows 900,000 to 1,200,000 clones, around 78% of them singletons. The sequencing sample was made of memory CD4+ T cells from PBMCs. Subset meaning: CD45RA-negative fraction. These receptors were obtained from a man between 18 and 29 years old in good health. Some clones in this sample may be carry-over from other donors' samples.

The chain couples TRBV7-9 to TRBJ2-5, with D possibly matching TRBD2 (5 bases). Germline V gene data show CDR1 as SEHNR and CDR2 as FQNEAQ (reference sequence). V lost 1 base and J 1 base, leaving 13 bases between the germline ends. There are 16 residues in the CDR3. CDR3 nucleotide sequence: TGTGCCAGCAGCTTAGGAGGGATTGGGAGCCAAGAGACCCAGTACTTC. This gives the protein CASSLGGIGSQETQYF.

V and J are TRBV7-2 and TRBJ2-7; 8 bases are shared with TRBD1. CDR1 SGHTA and CDR2 FQGNSA come from the germline V gene. The CDR3 consists of 12 residues. V was pared by 5 bases and J by 6 bases, with 3 bases of the junction left unmatched. The CDR3 loop reads CASSPGQGEQYF. The CDR3 region has the DNA TGTGCCAGCAGCCCCGGACAGGGCGAGCAGTACTTC.

This clone was seen a few times. The chain carries TRBV29-1 and TRBJ2-1, with D possibly being TRBD1 (5 bases). Germline V gives CDR1 SQVTM, CDR2 ANQGSEA. The CDR3 totals 13 residues. V was cut by 3 bases and J by 13 bases, with 19 bases left in between. Here the CDR3 reads CSVEPTATMNQFF. The CDR3 DNA reads as TGCAGCGTTGAGCCGACAGCTACAATGAACCAGTTCTTC.

With respect to this clone: With only one base between it and a far larger clone, this is likely a read error. Other DNA sequences of this sample code for an identical CDR3. The chain combines TRBV29-1 with TRBJ1-5; the D is unclear. The CDR3 is 14 amino acids. CDR1 is SQVTM, CDR2 ANQGSEA, per germline. V lost 6 bases to trimming and J lost 2 bases, with 14 bases between them. This CDR3 is CSVSDASGNQPQHF. The CDR3 coding sequence is TGCAGCGTGTCAGACGCGTCTGGCAATCAGCCCCAGCATTTT.

This clone showed up many times. The sample contains more than one DNA sequence encoding this CDR3. The genes are TRBV30 and TRBJ2-5; D is ambiguous. CDR3 length equals 11 residues. The ends were cut back, 4 bases at V and 5 bases at J, with 8 bases in the middle. Looked up from germline, CDR1 is GTSNPN and CDR2 is SVGIG (reference sequence). In DNA, the CDR3 is TGTGCCTGGACTGTAGGGGAGACCCAGTACTTC. Protein product: CAWTVGETQYF.

V gene TRBV5-1 combines with J gene TRBJ1-5; tentative D call: TRBD1 (6 bases). Germline V gives CDR1 SGHRS, CDR2 YFSETQ. The V and J ends lost 3 bases and 4 bases respectively, with 11 bases between them. CDR3 length: 14 residues. This chain's CDR3 is CASSSKGGNQPQHF. In DNA, the CDR3 is TGCGCCAGCAGCTCAAAAGGGGGAAATCAGCCCCAGCATTTT.

The J gene is TRBJ2-5, the V gene TRBV9; D ambiguous. Germline V gene lookup returns CDR1 SGDLS and CDR2 YYNGEE. The germline V and J ends were trimmed by 2 bases and 5 bases, with 10 bases remaining between them. The CDR3 runs 13 residues. The CDR3 sequence: CASSVSPFETQYF. In nucleotides, the CDR3 is TGTGCCAGCAGCGTCAGCCCTTTTGAGACCCAGTACTTC.

The rearrangement joins TRBV5-6 to TRBJ2-2; TRBD1 is a possible D gene (6 bases). Germline V gene lookup returns CDR1 SGHDT and CDR2 YYEEEE. V gave up 0 bases and J gave up 7 bases, with 19 bases separating them. CDR3 length: 17 residues. CDR3 loop: CASSLGGPGVVIGELFF. The DNA for the CDR3 is TGTGCCAGCAGCTTGGGAGGTCCAGGGGTTGTAATCGGGGAGCTGTTTTTT.

At least ten counts were recorded for this clone. The same CDR3 can be traced to other DNA sequences in this sample. The CDR3 sequence: CASSPPGGRDTGELFF. The CDR3, as DNA: TGTGCCAGCTCACCACCCGGGGGGCGCGACACCGGGGAGCTGTTTTTT. The chain has TRBV18 and TRBJ2-2; possibly TRBD2 for D (7 bases). Trimming removed 0 bases from V and 3 bases from J, with 11 bases in between. From germline, CDR1 is KGHSH and CDR2 LQKENI. This CDR3 has 16 residues. Supplemented by reference TRBV18 and TRBJ2-2, the full variable domain reads NAGVMQNPRHLVRRRGQEARLRCSPMKGHSHVYWYRQLPEEGLKFMVYLQKENIIDESGMPKERFSAEFPKEGPSILRIQQVVRGDSAAYFCASSPPGGRDTGELFFGEGSRLTVL.

This chain joins TRBV10-1 and TRBJ2-3, with D tentatively TRBD1 (6 bases). Looked up from germline, CDR1 is WNHNN and CDR2 is SYGVQD (reference sequence). The CDR3 extends over 14 amino acids. V was trimmed by 11 bases and J by 2 bases, leaving 17 bases between them. This chain's CDR3 is CAGLPGTHTDTQYF. DNA of the CDR3: TGCGCCGGCCTTCCCGGGACACACACAGATACGCAGTATTTT.

The chain links TRBV7-2 to TRBJ2-2, with D unresolved. V was shortened by 2 bases and J by 1 base, with 8 bases between the two germline ends. Germline V gene sequence: CDR1 SGHTA, CDR2 FQGNSA. The CDR3 extends over 15 amino acids. The CDR3 DNA reads as TGTGCCAGCAGCTTACGTTATCGGAACACCGGGGAGCTGTTTTTT. Protein: CASSLRYRNTGELFF.

As for this clone: Other DNA sequences within the sample encode an identical CDR3. This chain links TRBV5-1 with TRBJ1-5; D possibly corresponds to TRBD1 (5 bases). The CDR3 loop spans 14 amino acids. V lost 3 bases to trimming and J lost 1 base, with 8 bases between them. Germline V lookup: CDR1 SGHRS, CDR2 YFSETQ. CDR3 sequence reads: CASSSGDSNQPQHF. The CDR3 region has the DNA TGCGCCAGCAGCTCTGGGGACAGCAATCAGCCCCAGCATTTT.

Regarding this clone: The sample contains more than one DNA sequence encoding this CDR3. This sequence joins TRBV2 and TRBJ2-3; D possibly corresponds to TRBD2 (5 bases). Germline V gene lookup returns CDR1 SNHLY and CDR2 FYNNEI. Trimming left V 8 bases short and J 0 bases short, with 12 bases between. The CDR3 length is 14 residues. The chain's CDR3 is CASQARTSTDTQYF. CDR3 DNA sequence: TGTGCCAGCCAAGCCAGGACTAGCACAGATACGCAGTATTTT.

In nucleotides, the CDR3 is TGTGCCAGTAGTATTGTAGACCACACCGGGGAGCTGTTTTTT. Its protein is CASSIVDHTGELFF. This chain joins TRBV19 and TRBJ2-2; D is uncertain. V was cut by 3 bases and J by 3 bases, with 8 bases left in between. CDR1 and CDR2 (germline): LNHDA, SQIVND (reference sequence). The CDR3 is made up of 14 amino acids.

This chain links TRBV5-4 with TRBJ2-7; D gene unclear. Germline V gene data show CDR1 as SGHNT and CDR2 as YYREEE (reference sequence). This CDR3 is 14 amino acids long. Trimming removed 1 base at V and 3 bases at J, with 11 bases between. CDR3 bases: TGTGCCAGCAGCTTGCGGAGCAAGGGCTACGAGCAGTACTTC. Translation gives CASSLRSKGYEQYF.

The J gene is TRBJ1-5, the V gene TRBV6-1, with D uncertain. This CDR3 is 13 amino acids long. Looked up from germline, CDR1 is MNHNS and CDR2 is SASEGT. Deletions cut 1 base from V and 7 bases from J, with 8 bases between. The CDR3: CASSEVGEQPQHF. CDR3 sequence (DNA): TGTGCCAGCAGTGAAGTTGGAGAACAGCCCCAGCATTTT.

The chain uses TRBV11-2 and TRBJ2-3; TRBD2 aligns across 8 bases. V gave up 5 bases and J gave up 2 bases; unmatched junction bases: 6. The germline V gene has CDR1 SGHAT and CDR2 FQNNGV. CDR3 length equals 15 residues. The CDR3, as DNA: TGTGCCAGCAGCCGTCTAGCGGGTGTCACAGATACGCAGTATTTT. This gives the protein CASSRLAGVTDTQYF.

The gene calls are TRBV10-2 and TRBJ2-3, with 7 bases lining up with TRBD1. The CDR3 has 12 amino acids. V gave up 10 bases and J gave up 1 base; unmatched junction bases: 2. CDR1 WSHSY and CDR2 SAAADI come from the germline V gene. Here the CDR3 reads CATGQGTDTQYF. The CDR3 DNA sequence: TGCGCCACCGGACAGGGCACAGATACGCAGTATTTT.